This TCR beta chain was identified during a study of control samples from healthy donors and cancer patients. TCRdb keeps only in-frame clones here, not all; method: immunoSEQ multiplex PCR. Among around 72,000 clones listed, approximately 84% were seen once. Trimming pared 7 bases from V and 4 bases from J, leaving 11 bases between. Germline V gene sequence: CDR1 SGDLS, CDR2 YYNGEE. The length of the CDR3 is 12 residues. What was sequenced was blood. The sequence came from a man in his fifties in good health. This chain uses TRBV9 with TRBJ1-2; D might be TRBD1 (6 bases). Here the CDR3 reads CASGGAGYGYTF. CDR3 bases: TGTGCCAGCGGGGGCGCCGGCTATGGCTACACCTTC.